These 3 T cell receptor beta chains came from one sample sequenced in a study of blood T cell repertoires in COVID-19. Profiling relied on immunoSEQ multiplex PCR, and the TCRdb table lists in-frame clones only, not all of them. The sample contains about 270,000 clones, 86% of which appear only once. Sequenced: PBMCs or T cells enriched from blood (not recorded which). Receptors were obtained from a woman under 30 who had recovered from COVID-19.

The rearrangement joins TRBV6-5 to TRBJ2-4; TRBD1 agrees at 7 bases. CDR1 MNHEY and CDR2 SVGAGI come from the germline V gene. V shed 1 base, J shed 15 bases, and the junction held 3 bases outside the gene matches. CDR3 length: 11 residues. Here the CDR3 DNA reads TGTGCCAGCAGTTACTGGGGACAGCGGTACTTC. This codes for CASSYWGQRYF.

CDR3: CASSEWAGANTEAFF. The DNA for the CDR3 is TGTGCCAGCAGCGAATGGGCGGGGGCGAACACTGAAGCTTTCTTT. The V gene is TRBV5-8, the J gene TRBJ1-1, with D possibly being TRBD1 (6 bases). V was cut by 4 bases and J by 1 base, with 14 bases left in between. CDR1 is SGHTS and CDR2 is YDEGEE in the germline V gene. The CDR3 has 15 residues.

The chain links TRBV5-1 to TRBJ2-3; no reliable D call. Trimming left V 1 base short and J 1 base short, with 10 bases between. CDR3 size: 15 residues. Germline V gives CDR1 SGHRS, CDR2 YFSETQ. In DNA form, the CDR3 reads TGCGCCAGCAGCTTGTTGACTCCTGGCACAGATACGCAGTATTTT. This gives the protein CASSLLTPGTDTQYF.